This TCR beta chain was retrieved from a study of T cells in pancreatic ductal adenocarcinoma. Study-wide findings and caveats: The resected pancreatic cancer cohort was biased toward the minority with early-stage disease. Tumor samples had fewer productive templates and approximately 8-fold fewer unique clonotypes than blood. Mean clonality was around 0.1 in tumors and around 0.068 in blood, not significantly different.

No neoadjuvant therapy was given to the selected pancreatic ductal adenocarcinoma patients before their surgery. The protocol was immunoSEQ multiplex PCR, while the TCRdb copy is restricted to in-frame clones and leaves out a portion. The table records 97,000 or so clones, nearly 95% of them present only once. Germline values: CDR1 SEHNR, CDR2 FQNEAQ (reference sequence). V lost 5 bases and J lost 6, with 11 bases in between. CDR3 size: 13 residues. Note on this clone: Its antigen is unknown.

V and J are TRBV7-9 and TRBJ1-5; D possibly corresponds to TRBD1 (5 bases). The clonotype was recovered from a human donor with pancreatic ductal adenocarcinoma. Sequencing was done on a sample of PBMCs. The CDR3 spells CASSPLGGQPQHF. In nucleotides, the CDR3 is TGTGCCAGCAGCCCCTTGGGGGGTCAGCCCCAGCATTTT.